These 27 T cell receptor beta chains came from one sample sequenced in a study of cytomegalovirus exposure and HLA in healthy donors. Vbeta (60) and Jbeta (13) primers were used in the PCR. Produced via immunoSEQ multiplex PCR; TCRdb's table is partial and in-frame only. The clone table shows around 88,000 clones, with the ten largest holding 5% to 6.5%. Sequencing was carried out using PBMCs. These receptors were taken from a girl under 18 in good health and CMV-seropositive.

This chain connects TRBV13 to TRBJ1-1; 9 bases fit TRBD1. The V gene end was trimmed by 5 bases and the J gene end by 5 bases; junction bases not matched to a gene: 6. This CDR3 is built from 14 residues. Germline V gene data show CDR1 as PRHDT and CDR2 as FYEKMQ (reference sequence). The CDR3 protein is CASSIRDRVTEAFF. In DNA form, the CDR3 reads TGTGCCAGCAGCATCCGGGACAGGGTTACTGAAGCTTTCTTT.

The chain employs TRBV4-1 and TRBJ2-7; 10 positions match TRBD2. The CDR3 runs to 15 residues. CDR1 MGHRA and CDR2 YSYEKL come from the germline V gene. V trimming: 3 bases; J trimming: 0 bases; junction bases outside the gene matches: 2. The CDR3 DNA sequence: TGCGCCAGCAGCCAGGGACTAGCGAGCTCCTACGAGCAGTACTTC. Encoded protein: CASSQGLASSYEQYF.

The CDR3 DNA reads as TGTGCCAGCAGCTTGGGACACCAACCCACAGATACGCAGTATTTT. It translates to CASSLGHQPTDTQYF. The J gene is TRBJ2-3, the V gene TRBV7-2; perhaps TRBD1 as D (6 bases). The CDR3 covers 15 residues. The germline gives CDR1 SGHTA, CDR2 FQGNSA. V was shortened by 3 bases and J by 2 bases, with 12 bases between the two germline ends.

This chain uses TRBV27 with TRBJ2-3, with D possibly being TRBD2 (5 bases). The germline V and J ends were trimmed by 5 bases and 1 base, with 19 bases remaining between them. The CDR3 is 17 amino acids. The germline gives CDR1 MNHEY, CDR2 SMNVEV (reference sequence). CDR3 nucleotide sequence: TGTGCCAGCAGTCCCTATCAGGTGGGAGAGGGCACAGATACGCAGTATTTT. Translation: CASSPYQVGEGTDTQYF.

The chain carries TRBV4-2 and TRBJ2-6; D is unclear. Trimming removed 0 bases at V and 1 base at J, with 10 bases between. The CDR3 is 17 residues long. Germline-derived CDR1 and CDR2 are LGHNA and YNFKEQ. The CDR3 here is CASSQDHTGSGANVLTF. The CDR3 DNA follows: TGTGCCAGCAGCCAAGATCATACCGGGTCTGGGGCCAACGTCCTGACTTTC.

The chain combines TRBV9 with TRBJ1-2, with D tentatively TRBD1 (5 bases). CDR1 is SGDLS and CDR2 is YYNGEE in the germline V gene. This CDR3 contains 15 residues. The germline V and J ends were trimmed by 4 bases and 2 bases, with 15 bases remaining between them. The chain's CDR3 is CASSTDSVLNYGYTF. The CDR3, as DNA: TGTGCCAGCAGCACAGACAGCGTGTTAAACTATGGCTACACCTTC.

The V call is TRBV7-2, the J call TRBJ2-5; D perhaps matches TRBD2 (7 bases). The CDR3 covers 14 residues. Trimming shortened V by 6 bases and J by 7 bases, and 18 bases separated the two germline ends. From germline, CDR1 is SGHTA and CDR2 FQGNSA. CDR3 sequence reads: CASRLGAGAGTQYF. The CDR3, as DNA: TGTGCCAGCAGACTAGGGGCGGGGGCCGGGACCCAGTACTTC.

The V and J genes are TRBV10-3 and TRBJ1-1; 9 bases are a match to TRBD1. CDR3 size: 13 residues. The junction had 4 bases not matched to a gene; V was cut back by 7 bases and J by 4 bases. Germline CDR1 is ENHRY and CDR2 is SYGVKD. CDR3 nucleotide sequence: TGTGCCATCAAACCGGGACAGGGCACTGAAGCTTTCTTT. Its translation: CAIKPGQGTEAFF.

The chain employs TRBV2 and TRBJ1-2; D not certain. The CDR3 has 14 amino acids. The germline V gene has CDR1 SNHLY and CDR2 FYNNEI. The ends were cut back, 2 bases at V and 3 bases at J, with 10 bases in the middle. In DNA form, the CDR3 reads TGTGCCAGCAGTGAAACCCCAGGCGACTATGGCTACACCTTC. It encodes CASSETPGDYGYTF.

The chain's CDR3 is CASSLKTGSHSYEQYV. CDR3 DNA sequence: TGTGCCAGCAGTTTAAAGACAGGGAGCCACTCCTACGAGCAGTACGTC. The rearrangement links TRBV27 to TRBJ2-7; TRBD1 matches 7 bases. After removal of 2 bases from V and 0 bases from J, the junction contained 7 bases not matched to a gene. The CDR3 spans 16 residues. Germline lookup yields CDR1 MNHEY and CDR2 SMNVEV (reference sequence).

This chain connects TRBV4-3 to TRBJ2-7; tentatively, D is TRBD2 (6 bases). V gave up 3 bases and J gave up 1 base, with 16 bases separating them. Germline V CDR1 and CDR2: LGHNA, YSLEER. This CDR3 comprises 16 residues. The CDR3 DNA reads TGCGCCAGCAGCCAGGGGGGACTTCCCTCATCCTACGAGCAGTACTTC. Amino acids: CASSQGGLPSSYEQYF.

The chain links TRBV30 to TRBJ2-7; 10 nucleotides match TRBD2. Germline CDR1 reads GTSNPN; CDR2 reads SVGIG (reference sequence). The CDR3 runs 15 residues. The CDR3 region has the DNA TGTGCCGGGAGCCCAAGCGGGGGGGAACGATACGAGCAGTACGTC. Amino acid sequence: CAGSPSGGERYEQYV.

The chain couples TRBV10-2 to TRBJ2-3, with TRBD2 identical over 9 bases. V was clipped by 0 bases and J by 8 bases; unmatched bases: 6. Per germline, CDR1 WSHSY and CDR2 SAAADI. The CDR3 spans 15 residues. This CDR3 is CASSESPSGEGTQYF. The CDR3 nucleotides are TGCGCCAGCAGTGAGTCGCCTAGCGGGGAGGGTACGCAGTATTTT.

The J gene is TRBJ2-7, the V gene TRBV29-1, with 7 bases that match TRBD1. Germline values: CDR1 SQVTM, CDR2 ANQGSEA. This CDR3 contains 16 residues. Trimming at V came to 7 bases and at J to 0 bases, leaving 15 bases not matched to a gene. The CDR3 DNA reads as TGCAGCGGAGCCGAAAACAGGGGACCCAGCTCCTACGAGCAGTACTTC. Translation: CSGAENRGPSSYEQYF.

J is TRBJ2-3 and V is TRBV9; 9 bases align to TRBD2. Germline values: CDR1 SGDLS, CDR2 YYNGEE. Germline trimming cut 4 bases from V and 4 bases from J; bases unmatched to any gene: 13. CDR3 length: 17 residues. CDR3 nucleotide sequence: TGTGCCAGCAGCCCCACGGGATTAGCGGGGGACGCAGATACGCAGTATTTT. Translated, it gives CASSPTGLAGDADTQYF.

The chain couples TRBV9 to TRBJ2-2; tentative D call: TRBD1 (5 bases). Between the trimmed V and J ends, which lost 1 base and 7 bases, there was a span of 11 bases. Germline assignment: CDR1 SGDLS and CDR2 YYNGEE. This CDR3 comprises 14 residues. CDR3 in amino acids: CASSVIGAGGELFF. The CDR3 DNA is TGTGCCAGCAGCGTAATAGGGGCAGGCGGGGAGCTGTTTTTT.

The chain links TRBV7-2 to TRBJ1-1; D not certain. Germline lookup yields CDR1 SGHTA and CDR2 FQGNSA. The CDR3 is 14 amino acids. V was pared by 1 base and J by 0 bases, with 6 bases between. Written as DNA, the CDR3 is TGTGCCAGCAGCTTAGGGCTCGTGAACACTGAAGCTTTCTTT. It codes for CASSLGLVNTEAFF.

The chain recombines TRBV4-3 with TRBJ1-5, with unresolved D. This CDR3 spans 13 amino acids. Trimming took 4 bases from V and 8 from J, leaving 12 bases between them. From germline, CDR1 is LGHNA and CDR2 YSLEER. CDR3 in amino acids: CASSPDRQEPQHF. For the CDR3, the DNA is TGCGCCAGCAGCCCCGATAGGCAGGAGCCCCAGCATTTT.

This chain links TRBV29-1 with TRBJ1-2; D remains unclear. V was clipped by 3 bases and J by 5 bases, with 10 bases between them. Germline CDR1 is SQVTM and CDR2 is ANQGSEA. CDR3 size: 12 residues. In nucleotides, the CDR3 is TGCAGCGTTGAGGGGAGCGGGTATGGCTACACCTTC. Amino acid sequence: CSVEGSGYGYTF.

J is TRBJ2-7 and V is TRBV6-6; the match to TRBD1 covers 7 bases. CDR1 is MNHNY and CDR2 is SVGAGI in the germline V gene (reference sequence). This CDR3 has 16 amino acids. The V and J ends lost 6 bases and 6 bases, in that order; junction bases with no gene match: 17. In DNA form, the CDR3 reads TGTGCCAGCAGCCAAACTACCTTGGGACAGTCAGGCGAGCAGTACGTC. Amino acid sequence: CASSQTTLGQSGEQYV.

This chain links TRBV5-1 with TRBJ1-3; no definite D call. With 1 base removed from V and 0 bases from J, the gap between germline ends came to 5 bases. Germline CDR1 reads SGHRS; CDR2 reads YFSETQ. The CDR3 extends over 14 amino acids. The CDR3 region has the DNA TGCGCCAGCAGCTTGTCCGGCTCTGGAAACACCATATATTTT. Its protein is CASSLSGSGNTIYF.

This chain connects TRBV12-5 to TRBJ2-7; D unresolved. V was pared by 0 bases and J by 7 bases, with 19 bases between. The CDR3 length is 16 residues. CDR1 is LGHNT, CDR2 FRNRAP, per germline. CDR3 amino acids: CASGLVRQVSEREQYV. CDR3 bases: TGTGCTAGTGGTTTGGTCCGGCAGGTAAGCGAACGGGAGCAGTACGTC.

The chain has TRBV6-5 and TRBJ1-2; possible D gene TRBD1, 5 bases. Germline CDR1 is MNHEY and CDR2 is SVGAGI. Trimming cost V 0 bases and J 6 bases, with 8 bases left between them. The CDR3 consists of 13 residues. The CDR3 reads CASSYSTGDGYTF. For the CDR3, the DNA is TGTGCCAGCAGTTACTCGACGGGGGATGGCTACACCTTC.

The chain has TRBV7-9 and TRBJ2-2, with TRBD1 as a possible D gene (6 bases). Per germline, CDR1 SEHNR and CDR2 FQNEAQ (reference sequence). This CDR3 has 14 amino acids. V lost 10 bases and J 0 bases, leaving 12 bases between the germline ends. CDR3 DNA: TGTGCCAATCCGGGACAATCGAACACCGGGGAGCTGTTTTTT. Translation gives CANPGQSNTGELFF.

The chain has TRBV6-5 and TRBJ1-5; D call uncertain. In germline, CDR1 is MNHEY, CDR2 SVGAGI. The V end lost 6 bases, the J end lost 4 bases, and 13 bases lay between the germline ends. CDR3 length: 14 amino acids. The CDR3 DNA follows: TGTGCCAGCAGCCCCTTGAGGACTAATCAGCCCCAGCATTTT. Protein sequence: CASSPLRTNQPQHF.

The J gene is TRBJ2-7, the V gene TRBV9; the D gene is possibly TRBD1 (6 bases). This CDR3 is 14 amino acids long. The germline V gene encodes CDR1 SGDLS and CDR2 YYNGEE. Trimming cost V 4 bases and J 2 bases, with 13 bases left between them. The CDR3, as DNA: TGTGCCAGCAGCTCGACTGGGGGCGCCTACGAGCAGTACTTC. Amino acid sequence: CASSSTGGAYEQYF.

The chain uses TRBV4-2 and TRBJ2-1; D is possibly TRBD1 (6 bases). V was shortened by 0 bases and J by 15 bases, with 15 bases between the two germline ends. The CDR3 totals 13 residues. Germline V gene data show CDR1 as LGHNA and CDR2 as YNFKEQ. The CDR3 protein is CASSQDVRAGVFF. The CDR3 coding sequence is TGTGCCAGCAGCCAAGATGTTCGGGCAGGGGTGTTCTTC.